Listed here are 18 T cell receptor beta chains from one sample, sequenced in a study of shared clonotypes between healthy human individuals. Here immunoSEQ multiplex PCR was the method, and the copy in TCRdb shows in-frame clones only, minus some. The sample holds over 300,000 clones, around 87% seen once. The sample was memory CD8+ T cells sorted from blood. The subset denotes: CD45RO+ cells pooled with CCR7-negative TemRA cells. These TCRs come from a man between 18 and 35 years old in good health.

This clone was detected once. V is TRBV7-9 and J is TRBJ1-2; perhaps TRBD1 as D (5 bases). The CDR3 is 14 residues long. Germline-derived CDR1 and CDR2 are SEHNR and FQNEAQ (reference sequence). The germline V and J ends were trimmed by 7 bases and 3 bases, with 15 bases remaining between them. DNA for the CDR3: TGTGCCAGCACCCCCCCTCCAGGGTACTATGGCTACACCTTC. Protein: CASTPPPGYYGYTF.

This sequence joins TRBV11-2 and TRBJ1-4; D possibly corresponds to TRBD1 (5 bases). Germline loops: CDR1 SGHAT, CDR2 FQNNGV. The ends were cut back, 1 base at V and 5 bases at J, with 20 bases in the middle. The CDR3 has 18 residues. The CDR3 protein is CASSLVRGRQGRNEKLFF. In DNA, the CDR3 is TGTGCCAGCAGCTTAGTAAGAGGTCGGCAGGGCCGAAATGAAAAACTGTTTTTT.

In DNA form, the CDR3 reads TGCGCCAGCAGCTTCTGGGAGTCTCCCCAAGAGACCCAGTACTTC. Translation gives CASSFWESPQETQYF. The genes are TRBV5-1 and TRBJ2-5; the D gene is possibly TRBD2 (5 bases). CDR1 and CDR2 (germline): SGHRS, YFSETQ. The V and J ends lost 2 bases and 1 base respectively, with 12 bases between them. This CDR3 region has 15 residues.

The chain recombines TRBV7-6 with TRBJ2-1; D might be TRBD2 (6 bases). The CDR3 is 14 amino acids. The V end lost 0 bases, the J end lost 3 bases, and 6 bases lay between the germline ends. CDR1 is SGHVS, CDR2 FNYEAQ, per germline. As DNA, the CDR3 is TGTGCCAGCAGCTTAGCCGGGGGCTACAATGAGCAGTTCTTC. Encoded protein: CASSLAGGYNEQFF. Using reference TRBV7-6 and TRBJ2-1 for the parts outside the CDR3, the full variable domain is GAGVSQSPRYKVTKRGQDVALRCDPISGHVSLYWYRQALGQGPEFLTYFNYEAQQDKSGLPNDRFSAERPEGSISTLTIQRTEQRDSAMYRCASSLAGGYNEQFFGPGTRLTVL.

The V and J genes are TRBV7-2 and TRBJ2-7; maybe TRBD2 (5 bases). V was clipped by 1 base and J by 0 bases, with 16 bases between them. The CDR3 spans 17 residues. Germline V lookup: CDR1 SGHTA, CDR2 FQGNSA. DNA of the CDR3: TGTGCCAGCAGCTTAGGGGAATCGCCGGGGAGCTCCTACGAGCAGTACTTC. This sequence encodes CASSLGESPGSSYEQYF. Filled out from reference TRBV7-2 and TRBJ2-7, the complete variable domain reads GAGVSQSPSNKVTEKGKDVELRCDPISGHTALYWYRQSLGQGLEFLIYFQGNSAPDKSGLPSDRFSAERTGGSVSTLTIQRTQQEDSAVYLCASSLGESPGSSYEQYFGPGTRLTVT.

The chain uses TRBV10-3 and TRBJ2-4, with D maybe TRBD2 (5 bases). CDR3 length: 20 residues. The V end was cut by 0 bases, the J end by 2 bases, with 23 bases between. The germline V gene has CDR1 ENHRY and CDR2 SYGVKD. In DNA, the CDR3 is TGTGCCATCAGTGAGTCGAGGGCGGACCCTAGCCCCTTTTCCAAAAACATTCAGTACTTC. It encodes CAISESRADPSPFSKNIQYF.

This clone was observed at least ten times. This chain links TRBV7-9 with TRBJ1-1; 8 positions agree with TRBD1. The CDR3 contains 14 residues. Germline values: CDR1 SEHNR, CDR2 FQNEAQ (reference sequence). V lost 7 bases, J lost 2 bases, and 6 bases stayed unmatched. The CDR3 is CASIYTGGNTEAFF. The CDR3 DNA sequence: TGTGCCAGCATCTATACAGGGGGAAACACTGAAGCTTTCTTT.

The V and J genes are TRBV7-6 and TRBJ2-1, with D unclear. Trimming left V 4 bases short and J 8 bases short, with 18 bases between. The CDR3 is made up of 15 amino acids. Looked up from germline, CDR1 is SGHVS and CDR2 is FNYEAQ. Here the CDR3 DNA reads TGTGCCAGCAGCTCTTCCCGCTCAACGGCATATGAGCAGTTCTTC. It yields the protein CASSSSRSTAYEQFF.

The rearrangement joins TRBV10-3 to TRBJ2-7; 7 positions agree with TRBD2. The CDR3 is 16 amino acids. Looked up from germline, CDR1 is ENHRY and CDR2 is SYGVKD. The trim removed 6 bases at V and 0 bases at J, leaving 11 bases unmatched. The CDR3 sequence: CAISPMAGAPSYEQYF. Here the CDR3 DNA reads TGTGCCATCAGCCCAATGGCGGGAGCCCCCTCCTACGAGCAGTACTTC.

By proportion, this clone is medium-sized. J is TRBJ2-1 and V is TRBV11-2, with D possibly called TRBD1 or TRBD2 (5 bases each). Per germline, CDR1 SGHAT and CDR2 FQNNGV. V was cut by 0 bases and J by 6 bases, with 9 bases left in between. This CDR3 contains 14 residues. The CDR3 loop is CASSLEQGRNEQFF. The CDR3 DNA reads TGTGCCAGCAGCTTAGAGCAGGGACGCAATGAGCAGTTCTTC.

The chain has TRBV25-1 and TRBJ2-3, with 11 nucleotides matching TRBD2. J was trimmed by 2 bases and V by 6 bases; bases with no gene match: 7. Germline V gives CDR1 MGHDK, CDR2 SYGVNS. The CDR3 has 16 residues. The CDR3 coding sequence is TGTGCCAGCAGCTCCCCTAGCGGGAGGAACACAGATACGCAGTATTTT. Its translation is CASSSPSGRNTDTQYF.

The CDR3 sequence: CASSLRQGRGYGYTF. The CDR3 nucleotides are TGCGCCAGCAGCTTGAGACAGGGCAGAGGCTATGGCTACACCTTC. This chain links TRBV5-1 with TRBJ1-2, with TRBD1 matching 7 bases. V gave up 1 base and J gave up 4 bases; unmatched junction bases: 7. This CDR3 has 15 amino acids. The germline CDR1 and CDR2 sequences are SGHRS and YFSETQ.

The V call is TRBV2, the J call TRBJ2-7; D not resolved. The CDR3 consists of 13 residues. V dropped 5 bases and J dropped 4 bases, with 12 bases sitting between them. From germline, CDR1 is SNHLY and CDR2 FYNNEI. The CDR3, as DNA: TGTGCCAGCAGTTTACGGCCCGGGTACGAGCAGTACTTC. It yields the protein CASSLRPGYEQYF.

The V and J genes are TRBV5-4 and TRBJ2-5; no clear D. Germline assignment: CDR1 SGHNT and CDR2 YYREEE (reference sequence). This CDR3 contains 15 residues. The V end lost 3 bases, the J end lost 5 bases, and 17 bases lay between the germline ends. The chain's CDR3 is CASSSRGRVQETQYF. The CDR3 DNA is TGTGCCAGCAGCTCCCGAGGACGGGTCCAGGAGACCCAGTACTTC. The complete variable domain, with remaining parts taken from reference TRBV5-4 and TRBJ2-5, reads ETGVTQSPTHLIKTRGQQVTLRCSSQSGHNTVSWYQQALGQGPQFIFQYYREEENGRGNFPPRFSGLQFPNYSSELNVNALELDDSALYLCASSSRGRVQETQYFGPGTRLLVL.

This clone was detected once. The chain recombines TRBV18 with TRBJ2-7; D not certain. V gave up 3 bases and J gave up 6 bases, with 6 bases separating them. The CDR3 runs 11 residues. Germline CDR1 and CDR2: KGHSH and LQKENI. The CDR3 reads CASSPQVEQYF. The DNA for the CDR3 is TGTGCCAGCTCACCTCAGGTCGAGCAGTACTTC. Variable domain in full (rest from reference TRBV18 and TRBJ2-7): NAGVMQNPRHLVRRRGQEARLRCSPMKGHSHVYWYRQLPEEGLKFMVYLQKENIIDESGMPKERFSAEFPKEGPSILRIQQVVRGDSAAYFCASSPQVEQYFGPGTRLTVT.

The chain recombines TRBV6-1 with TRBJ1-3; D is possibly TRBD1 (5 bases). The CDR3 spans 14 residues. Trimming took 6 bases from V and 4 from J, leaving 13 bases between them. From germline, CDR1 is MNHNS and CDR2 SASEGT. CDR3 protein: CASRAGAGGNTIYF. The CDR3 DNA sequence: TGTGCCAGCAGGGCCGGGGCAGGAGGAAACACCATATATTTT.

The chain joins TRBV27 to TRBJ2-7; D is perhaps TRBD2 (6 bases). Trimming took 4 bases from V and 0 from J, leaving 16 bases between them. This CDR3 has 16 amino acids. Germline CDR1 is MNHEY and CDR2 is SMNVEV (reference sequence). The CDR3 DNA is TGTGCCAGCAGTTCCTCTGGAGGGGAGCGCTCCTACGAGCAGTACTTC. Residues: CASSSSGGERSYEQYF.

This clone was observed many times. The genes are TRBV10-3 and TRBJ2-7; 7 bases are shared with TRBD1. The CDR3 is 13 residues long. V lost 4 bases to trimming and J lost 5 bases; unmatched junction nucleotides: 5. CDR1 and CDR2 from the germline V gene are ENHRY and SYGVKD. The CDR3 nucleotides read TGTGCCATCAGTGCGGACAGGCCGAACGAGCAGTACTTC. Protein: CAISADRPNEQYF.